A selection of T cell receptor beta chains follows, all from one sample in a study of vaccination and CD4 T cells after COVID-19. Each CDR3 protein is one row after TCRdb ran MiXCR on the PCR reads. The data contain 13,000 or so distinct CDR3 sequences, 35% to 50% of them singletons. Their recognized antigens are unknown. The sequenced sample was CD4+ T cells from blood, cultured in vitro. The receptors were sampled from a human donor who had recovered from COVID-19. Each CDR3 is given with its conserved first and last residue.

TRBJ2-1 TRBV7-3 CASSPGGGINEQFF
TRBJ1-1 TRBV6-2/TRBV6-3 CASSSEGQGNTEAFF
TRBJ2-5 TRBV19 CASSIGDRGRGETQYF
TRBJ1-5 TRBV27 CASRVPGLERGYHF
TRBJ2-3 TRBV19 CASSSGFHTDTQYF
TRBJ1-5 TRBV6-1 CASSEEAGLSNQPQHF
TRBJ1-3 TRBV6-1 CASQGAGNTIYF
TRBJ1-2 TRBV30 CAWSPNLGGTNYGYTF
TRBJ1-5 TRBV6-2/TRBV6-3 CAGDLSNQPQHF
TRBJ1-2 TRBV29-1 CSVDSSYGYTF
TRBJ2-2 TRBV7-3 CASSLKGANTGELFF
TRBJ2-2 TRBV19 CASTQGGNTGELFF
TRBJ2-2 TRBV9 CASSATPRNTGELFF
TRBJ2-5 TRBV30 CACGEEVKYF
TRBJ2-3 TRBV6-2/TRBV6-3 CASSRGERDTQYF
TRBJ2-6 TRBV20-1 CSARDGNGVYGANVLTF
TRBJ2-5 TRBV3-1 CASSQRTGGETQYF
TRBJ2-7 TRBV30 CAWSPPPRLSQTYEQYF
TRBJ1-4 TRBV10-2 CASSKGGHEKLFF
TRBJ1-2 TRBV6-5 CASSYLSGTGGNFYGYTF
TRBJ1-5 TRBV30 CAWSGGPSNQPQHF
TRBJ1-3 TRBV7-2 CASSSPRGTGNTIYF
TRBJ1-6 TRBV27 CASSLAQSNSPLHF
TRBJ1-6 TRBV18 CASSPGMDSPLHF
TRBJ2-1 TRBV20-1 CSAPESSYNEQFF
TRBJ2-3 TRBV7-8 CASSSGQGVLTDTQYF
TRBJ1-6 TRBV20-1 CSADGQLGSPLHF
TRBJ2-5 TRBV11-2 CASSLDPGAGGETQYF